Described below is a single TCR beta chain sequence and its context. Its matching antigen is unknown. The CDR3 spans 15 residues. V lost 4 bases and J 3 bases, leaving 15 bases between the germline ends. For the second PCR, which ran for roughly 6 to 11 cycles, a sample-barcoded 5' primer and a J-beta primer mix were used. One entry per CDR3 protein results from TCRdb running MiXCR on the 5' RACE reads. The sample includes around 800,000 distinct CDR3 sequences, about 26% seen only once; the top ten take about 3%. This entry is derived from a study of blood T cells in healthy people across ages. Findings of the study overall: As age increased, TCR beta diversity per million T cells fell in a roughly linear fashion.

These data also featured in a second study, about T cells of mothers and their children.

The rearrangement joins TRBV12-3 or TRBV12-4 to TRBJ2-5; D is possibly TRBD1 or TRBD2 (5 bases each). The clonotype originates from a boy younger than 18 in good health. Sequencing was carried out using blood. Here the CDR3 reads CASSSDGTPKETQYF. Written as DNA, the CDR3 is TGTGCCAGCAGTTCCGACGGGACCCCAAAAGAGACCCAGTACTTC.